Below are 23 T cell receptor beta chains sequenced from a single sample in a study of T cell responses to AZD1222 COVID-19 vaccine. The repertoire was sequenced with immunoSEQ multiplex PCR; TCRdb's copy has only in-frame clones and lacks some. Here the sample spans 110,000 to 150,000 clones, around 89% being singletons. The sequencing used peripheral blood, collected on day 0 of AZD1222 vaccination. Receptor source: an adult in good health.

CDR3 region: CASSASGGAGDTEAFF. The CDR3 DNA reads as TGCGCCAGCAGCGCCTCAGGGGGCGCGGGTGACACTGAAGCTTTCTTT. The J gene is TRBJ1-1, the V gene TRBV5-1, with TRBD1 matching 8 bases. In germline, CDR1 is SGHRS, CDR2 YFSETQ. The ends lost 4 bases at V and 3 bases at J; junction bases unmatched: 11. This CDR3 region has 16 residues.

The chain employs TRBV2 and TRBJ2-5, with 8 bases lining up with TRBD2. Per germline, CDR1 SNHLY and CDR2 FYNNEI. Trimming at V came to 0 bases and at J to 7 bases, leaving 10 bases not matched to a gene. The CDR3 runs 16 residues. CDR3 loop: CASSEARGLVSGTQYF. The CDR3 DNA sequence: TGTGCCAGCAGTGAAGCCAGGGGACTAGTATCCGGGACCCAGTACTTC.

The chain uses TRBV4-1 and TRBJ2-7, with TRBD2 matching over 7 bases. Germline CDR1 and CDR2: MGHRA and YSYEKL. This CDR3 contains 15 residues. J gave up 9 bases and V 0 bases, and 11 bases lay outside the gene matches. The CDR3 DNA follows: TGCGCCAGCAGCCAAGAACCGGCTAGCGGCGGAACGCAGTACTTC. Translated: CASSQEPASGGTQYF.

This clone showed up just once. The chain recombines TRBV3-1 (or the pseudogene TRBV3-2) with TRBJ2-7; weak D call: TRBD2 (5 bases). Germline CDR1 reads LGHDT; CDR2 reads YNNKEL (reference sequence). This CDR3 comprises 14 residues. V lost 6 bases and J 0 bases, leaving 12 bases between the germline ends. CDR3 nucleotide sequence: TGTGCCAGCAGACGGACGGGGAGCTCCTACGAGCAGTACTTC. Protein product: CASRRTGSSYEQYF.

V usage is TRBV2 and J usage is TRBJ2-7; D possibly corresponds to TRBD1 (6 bases). V lost 8 bases, J lost 2 bases, and 16 bases lay in between. The CDR3 is 14 amino acids. Germline CDR1 SNHLY, CDR2 FYNNEI. For the CDR3, the DNA is TGTGCCAGCCTAGGGACAATACAAGCCTACGAGCAGTACTTC. Translating it yields CASLGTIQAYEQYF.

The chain joins TRBV2 to TRBJ2-2, with TRBD1 matching over 8 bases. The CDR3 consists of 15 residues. The germline V gene encodes CDR1 SNHLY and CDR2 FYNNEI. V trimming: 8 bases; J trimming: 4 bases; junction bases outside the gene matches: 9. The CDR3 here is CASGVDRVVTGELFF. As DNA, the CDR3 is TGTGCCAGCGGGGTGGACAGGGTCGTCACCGGGGAGCTGTTTTTT.

CDR3 region: CASSFDRTATGELFF. In DNA form, the CDR3 reads TGTGCCAGCAGCTTTGACAGGACGGCCACCGGGGAGCTGTTTTTT. The J gene is TRBJ2-2, the V gene TRBV11-3; D possibly corresponds to TRBD1 (6 bases). V lost 3 bases and J 4 bases, leaving 12 bases between the germline ends. This CDR3 is 15 amino acids long. Germline CDR1 reads SGHNT; CDR2 reads YENEEA.

This rearrangement joins TRBV6-5 to TRBJ2-5; D unresolved. The germline V and J ends were trimmed by 4 bases and 5 bases, with 11 bases remaining between them. The CDR3 is made up of 13 amino acids. Germline V gene sequence: CDR1 MNHEY, CDR2 SVGAGI. The CDR3: CASSWVGRETQYF. CDR3 nucleotide sequence: TGTGCCAGCAGTTGGGTTGGCCGCGAGACCCAGTACTTC.

The V call is TRBV11-2, the J call TRBJ1-1, with D unresolved. The CDR3 is made up of 13 amino acids. Deletions cut 1 base from V and 0 bases from J, with 3 bases between. CDR1 SGHAT and CDR2 FQNNGV come from the germline V gene. CDR3 nucleotides: TGTGCCAGCAGCTTAGCCTTGAACACTGAAGCTTTCTTT. Amino acid sequence: CASSLALNTEAFF.

The chain links TRBV7-9 to TRBJ2-7, with 7 bases that match TRBD1. CDR1 and CDR2 from the germline V gene are SEHNR and FQNEAQ (reference sequence). CDR3 length: 16 residues. Trimming cost V 2 bases and J 2 bases; bases outside gene matches: 9. CDR3: CASSLFPRQGAYEQYF. The CDR3 DNA reads TGTGCCAGCAGCTTATTCCCCCGGCAGGGGGCCTACGAGCAGTACTTC.

On this clone: Other DNA variants within this sample encode the same CDR3. This chain links TRBV6-5 with TRBJ1-1; D is possibly TRBD1 (6 bases). Germline-derived CDR1 and CDR2 are MNHEY and SVGAGI. V was cut by 4 bases and J by 1 base, with 7 bases left in between. CDR3 length: 13 residues. The CDR3 DNA follows: TGTGCCAGCAGTTTACAGGGGAACACTGAAGCTTTCTTT. It specifies CASSLQGNTEAFF.

The chain uses TRBV6-5 and TRBJ2-1; D perhaps matches TRBD2 (5 bases). Germline-derived CDR1 and CDR2 are MNHEY and SVGAGI. The V end lost 9 bases, the J end lost 3 bases, and 12 bases lay between the germline ends. CDR3 size: 13 residues. The CDR3 sequence is CASRSGNYNEQFF. The CDR3 nucleotides read TGTGCCAGTCGGAGCGGTAACTACAATGAGCAGTTCTTC.

This rearrangement joins TRBV9 to TRBJ1-6; D unresolved. The germline CDR1 and CDR2 sequences are SGDLS and YYNGEE. This CDR3 is 15 amino acids long. V was clipped by 2 bases and J by 5 bases, with 11 bases between them. The CDR3 DNA is TGTGCCAGCAGCGTGTCGGTCCCTAATAATTCACCCCTCCACTTT. Translating gives CASSVSVPNNSPLHF.

The genes are TRBV14 and TRBJ2-1; 8 positions agree with TRBD2. Germline V gene data show CDR1 as SGHDN and CDR2 as FVKESK. The CDR3 is made up of 14 amino acids. V shed 0 bases, J shed 15 bases, and the junction held 10 bases outside the gene matches. CDR3 nucleotide sequence: TGTGCCAGCAGCCAAGATTTGTTGGCGGGGGGCCGGTTCTTC. It yields the protein CASSQDLLAGGRFF.

This chain connects TRBV7-8 to TRBJ1-6; D is uncertain. CDR1 and CDR2 from the germline V gene are SGHVS and FQNEAQ. This CDR3 spans 14 amino acids. Trimming removed 2 bases from V and 5 bases from J, with 7 bases in between. CDR3 bases: TGTGCCAGCAGCTTAAACGGAGATAATTCACCCCTCCACTTT. Translating it yields CASSLNGDNSPLHF.

V gene TRBV7-8 combines with J gene TRBJ2-7; perhaps TRBD2 as D (5 bases). The CDR3 has 17 residues. Trimming left V 0 bases short and J 6 bases short, with 21 bases between. Per the germline V gene, CDR1 is SGHVS and CDR2 is FQNEAQ. CDR3 DNA: TGTGCCAGCAGCTTAGCGGTTATTGCTGGCCTTGAGGGCGAGCAGTACTTC. This codes for CASSLAVIAGLEGEQYF.

V is TRBV7-8 and J is TRBJ1-1, with unresolved D. Germline-derived CDR1 and CDR2 are SGHVS and FQNEAQ. The length of the CDR3 is 12 residues. Trimming shortened V by 5 bases and J by 10 bases, and 14 bases separated the two germline ends. The CDR3 region is CASSPFLLPAFF. DNA for the CDR3: TGTGCCAGCAGCCCCTTTCTCCTGCCAGCTTTCTTT.

This clone has just a few counts. The chain links TRBV12-3 or TRBV12-4 to TRBJ1-4; 9 nucleotides agree with TRBD1. This CDR3 is 13 amino acids long. V trimming: 6 bases; J trimming: 7 bases; junction bases outside the gene matches: 3. CDR3 coding DNA: TGTGCCAGCAGACAGGGGGCCAGTGAAAAACTGTTTTTT. It specifies CASRQGASEKLFF.

CDR3 nucleotides: TGTGCCAGCAGAGCCCGAGTTTCCTACGAGCAGTACTTC. It codes for CASRARVSYEQYF. This chain uses TRBV6-5 with TRBJ2-7; no clear D. The ends were cut back, 6 bases at V and 1 base at J, with 10 bases in the middle. The CDR3 runs to 13 residues. Germline-derived CDR1 and CDR2 are MNHEY and SVGAGI.

A note on this clone: The junction and the germline gene differ at one end; a read error may be behind it. V usage is TRBV7-7 and J usage is TRBJ2-1; 13 positions match TRBD2. This CDR3 contains 15 residues. Germline V gene sequence: CDR1 SSHAT, CDR2 FNYEAQ (reference sequence). CDR3 in DNA: TGTGCTAGCAGCCCCCGGACTAGCGGGAGTAATGAGCAGTTCTTC. Translated, it gives CASSPRTSGSNEQFF.

The chain carries TRBV19 and TRBJ1-5; 9 bases fit TRBD1. The CDR3 contains 14 residues. Per the germline V gene, CDR1 is LNHDA and CDR2 is SQIVND (reference sequence). After removal of 6 bases from V and 6 bases from J, the junction contained 6 bases not matched to a gene. CDR3 residues: CASSRDRVSQPQHF. DNA for the CDR3: TGTGCCAGTAGCCGGGACAGGGTGAGTCAGCCCCAGCATTTT.

The V gene is TRBV7-2, the J gene TRBJ2-5; TRBD2 matches 8 bases. The J segment lost 4 bases and the V segment lost 6 bases, leaving 13 bases of the junction unmatched. The length of the CDR3 is 16 residues. Germline values: CDR1 SGHTA, CDR2 FQGNSA. The CDR3 here is CASSPARLARGETQYF. DNA of the CDR3: TGTGCCAGCAGTCCGGCCCGACTAGCGAGGGGAGAGACCCAGTACTTC. The full variable domain, completed using reference TRBV7-2 and TRBJ2-5, is GAGVSQSPSNKVTEKGKDVELRCDPISGHTALYWYRQSLGQGLEFLIYFQGNSAPDKSGLPSDRFSAERTGGSVSTLTIQRTQQEDSAVYLCASSPARLARGETQYFGPGTRLLVL.

The chain has TRBV15 and TRBJ1-1, with TRBD1 matching over 7 bases. CDR1 and CDR2 (germline): LNHNV, YYDKDF (reference sequence). This CDR3 region has 13 residues. V lost 6 bases and J lost 4; bases outside the gene matches: 5. The CDR3 region has the DNA TGTGCCACCAGGGAGACAGGGACCACTGAAGCTTTCTTT. Protein product: CATRETGTTEAFF.